This T cell receptor (beta chain) was captured in a study of T cell responses to AZD1222 COVID-19 vaccine. V was shortened by 0 bases and J by 5 bases, with 11 bases between the two germline ends. The CDR3 loop spans 14 amino acids. Germline V gene lookup returns CDR1 SGHRS and CDR2 YFSETQ. TCRdb keeps only in-frame clones here, not all; method: immunoSEQ multiplex PCR. The sample holds over 70,000 clones, approximately 90% seen once. Sequencing was performed on peripheral blood, taken 28 days after the second AZD1222 dose. The chain combines TRBV5-1 with TRBJ1-1; no reliable D call. The receptor's source is an adult who received the AZD1222 COVID-19 vaccine. CDR3 protein: CASSLVGERTEAFF. DNA for the CDR3: TGCGCCAGCAGCTTGGTGGGAGAACGTACTGAAGCTTTCTTT.